This record concerns one TCR beta chain sequence. Its target is unknown. The germline V gene encodes CDR1 LGHNA and CDR2 YNFKEQ. Trimming pared 1 base from V and 0 bases from J, leaving 6 bases between. The CDR3 loop spans 14 amino acids. The sample comes from a study of T cell responses to AZD1222 COVID-19 vaccine. Overall study results and limits: White British donors predominated, females outnumbered males, and clonal diversity was possibly underestimated. Unmutated variant regions are reportedly targeted by nearly half of spike-specific TCRs.

Clones were read by immunoSEQ multiplex PCR, and TCRdb kept only the in-frame ones, dropping some. The sample records tens of thousands of clones, over 75% being singletons. This sequence was found in an adult who received the AZD1222 COVID-19 vaccine. J is TRBJ2-5 and V is TRBV4-2; D not resolved. The specimen was peripheral blood, collected 28 days after the second AZD1222 dose. This chain's CDR3 is CASSQGVYQETQYF. CDR3 sequence (DNA): TGTGCCAGCAGCCAAGGTGTGTACCAAGAGACCCAGTACTTC.